This T cell receptor beta chain was profiled in a study of cytotoxic CD8 clonotypes in ibrutinib-treated CLL. To note about this clone: The antigen remains undetermined.

General study points: In sustained-remission versus progressing patients, sampling times differed.

Germline CDR1 SGHDT, CDR2 YYEEEE. V was trimmed by 3 bases and J by 8 bases, leaving 14 bases between them. CDR3 size: 14 residues. Measured with immunoSEQ multiplex PCR; TCRdb has only the in-frame clones, and not every one. This table holds 250,000 or so clones, roughly 74% found once. This TCR derives from a human donor with chronic lymphocytic leukemia. Sequenced material: PBMCs, taken after 24 months of ibrutinib treatment. The rearrangement uses TRBV5-6 and TRBJ1-4, with D tentatively TRBD1 (5 bases). The CDR3 region is CASSSPGVREKLFF. Written as DNA, the CDR3 is TGTGCCAGCAGCTCCCCGGGGGTGAGGGAAAAACTGTTTTTT. The complete variable domain, with remaining parts taken from reference TRBV5-6 and TRBJ1-4, reads DAGVTQSPTHLIKTRGQQVTLRCSPKSGHDTVSWYQQALGQGPQFIFQYYEEEERQRGNFPDRFSGHQFPNYSSELNVNALLLGDSALYLCASSSPGVREKLFFGSGTQLSVL.